The T cell receptor (beta chain) under discussion was sequenced for a study of T cells in Graves' hyperthyroidism and ophthalmopathy. From germline, CDR1 is SGHRS and CDR2 YFSETQ. Trimming removed 0 bases from V and 4 bases from J, with 7 bases in between. The CDR3 extends over 14 amino acids. The source material, RNA transcripts, was used to amplify TCR beta CDR3 regions. First-round RT-PCR targeting the TCR CDR3 was performed with the HTBI primer set. TCRdb ran MiXCR on the multiplex PCR reads and lists one entry per CDR3 protein. Of over 500,000 distinct CDR3 sequences listed, 16% were seen once; the top ten hold about 29%. Fresh peripheral blood, roughly 9.8 ml of it, supplied the PBMCs.

This sequence joins TRBV5-1 and TRBJ1-4, with D uncertain. Sequencing used blood. The TCR originated in a woman aged 25 to 39 with Graves' ophthalmopathy. The CDR3: CASSLVMGNEKLFF. The CDR3, as DNA: TGCGCCAGCAGCTTGGTTATGGGTAATGAAAAACTGTTTTTT.